This TCR beta chain originates from a study of PD-1 blockade in classical Hodgkin lymphoma. The patients all showed relapse after autologous stem cell transplantation, while their brentuximab vedotin exposure varied. Trimming cost V 7 bases and J 6 bases, with 16 bases left between them. Germline CDR1 and CDR2: WSHSY and SAAADI. This CDR3 spans 15 amino acids. TCRdb keeps only in-frame clones here, not all; method: immunoSEQ multiplex PCR. The sample records fewer than 15,000 clones, roughly 86% being singletons. This sequence originates from a human donor with classical Hodgkin lymphoma. Source: peripheral blood mononuclear cells (PBMCs), taken at baseline. The chain uses TRBV10-2 and TRBJ1-6, with TRBD1 as a possible D gene (6 bases). The CDR3: CASTERGGGNSPLHF. In DNA form, the CDR3 reads TGCGCCAGCACTGAACGGGGAGGGGGTAATTCACCCCTCCACTTT.